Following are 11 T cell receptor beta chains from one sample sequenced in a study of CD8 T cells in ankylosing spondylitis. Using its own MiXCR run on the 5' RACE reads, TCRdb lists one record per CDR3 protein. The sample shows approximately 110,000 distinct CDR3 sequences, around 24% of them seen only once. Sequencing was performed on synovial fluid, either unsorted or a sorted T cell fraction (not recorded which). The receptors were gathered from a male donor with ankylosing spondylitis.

CDR3 bases: TGTGCCAGCAGTCCGAGGACCGGAGAGCAGTTCTTC. Protein sequence: CASSPRTGEQFF. J is TRBJ2-1 and V is TRBV27; no clear D. Germline lookup yields CDR1 MNHEY and CDR2 SMNVEV (reference sequence). V lost 5 bases and J lost 10, with 12 bases in between. This CDR3 contains 12 residues.

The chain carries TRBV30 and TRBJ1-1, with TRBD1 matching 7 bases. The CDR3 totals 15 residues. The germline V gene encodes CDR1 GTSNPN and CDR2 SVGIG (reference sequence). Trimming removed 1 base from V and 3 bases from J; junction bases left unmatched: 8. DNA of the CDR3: TGTGCCTGGAGTGGAAGGACAGGTGGGGACACTGAAGCTTTCTTT. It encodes CAWSGRTGGDTEAFF.

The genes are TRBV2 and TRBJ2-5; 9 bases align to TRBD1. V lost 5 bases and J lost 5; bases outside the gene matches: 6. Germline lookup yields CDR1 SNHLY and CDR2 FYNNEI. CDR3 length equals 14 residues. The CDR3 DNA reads TGTGCCAGCAGTCTGGGACAGGGAACGGAGACCCAGTACTTC. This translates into CASSLGQGTETQYF.

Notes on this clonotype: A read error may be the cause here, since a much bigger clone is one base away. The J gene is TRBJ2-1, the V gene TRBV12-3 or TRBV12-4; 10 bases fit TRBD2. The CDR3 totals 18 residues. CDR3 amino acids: CTSSLTSGVKSSYNEQFF. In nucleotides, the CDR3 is TGTACCAGCAGTTTAACTAGCGGGGTAAAGAGCTCCTACAATGAGCAGTTCTTC.

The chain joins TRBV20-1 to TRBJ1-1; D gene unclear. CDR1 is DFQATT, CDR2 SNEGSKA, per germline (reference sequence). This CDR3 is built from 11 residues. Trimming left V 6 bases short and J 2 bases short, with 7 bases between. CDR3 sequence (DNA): TGCAGTGCCCCTGTTAACACTGAAGCTTTCTTT. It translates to CSAPVNTEAFF.

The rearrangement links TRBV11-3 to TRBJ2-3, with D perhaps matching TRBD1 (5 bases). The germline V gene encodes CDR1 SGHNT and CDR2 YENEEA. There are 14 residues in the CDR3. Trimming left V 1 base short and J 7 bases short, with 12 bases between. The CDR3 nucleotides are TGTGCCAGCAGCTTAGGGCAGCAGGGTTATACGCAGTATTTT. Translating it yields CASSLGQQGYTQYF.

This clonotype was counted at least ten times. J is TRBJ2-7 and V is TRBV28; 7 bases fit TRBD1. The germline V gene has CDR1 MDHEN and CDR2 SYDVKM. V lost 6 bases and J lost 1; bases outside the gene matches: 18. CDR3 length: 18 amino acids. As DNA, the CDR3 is TGTGCCAGCAGGTCCTCGTTACAGGGGTGGCCCGGTTCCTACGAGCAGTACGTC. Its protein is CASRSSLQGWPGSYEQYV.

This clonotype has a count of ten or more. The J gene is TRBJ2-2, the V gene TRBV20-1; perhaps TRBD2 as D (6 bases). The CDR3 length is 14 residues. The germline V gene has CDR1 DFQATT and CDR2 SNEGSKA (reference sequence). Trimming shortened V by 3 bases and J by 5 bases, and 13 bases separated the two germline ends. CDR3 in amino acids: CSAREGWGTGELFF. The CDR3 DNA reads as TGCAGTGCTAGGGAGGGGTGGGGGACCGGGGAGCTGTTTTTT.

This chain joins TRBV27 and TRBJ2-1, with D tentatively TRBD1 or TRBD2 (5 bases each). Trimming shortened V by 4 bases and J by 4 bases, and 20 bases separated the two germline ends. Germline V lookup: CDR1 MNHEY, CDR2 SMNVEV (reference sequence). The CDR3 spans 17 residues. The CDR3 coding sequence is TGTGCCAGCAGTTCTCTCCGACAGACTGAGGGGTACAATGAGCAGTTCTTC. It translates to CASSSLRQTEGYNEQFF.

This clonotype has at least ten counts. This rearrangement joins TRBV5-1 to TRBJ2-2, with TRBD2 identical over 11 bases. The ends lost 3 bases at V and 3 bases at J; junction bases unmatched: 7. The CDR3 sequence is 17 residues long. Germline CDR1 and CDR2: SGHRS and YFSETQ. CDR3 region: CASSSSGLAGHTGELFF. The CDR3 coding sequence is TGCGCCAGCAGCTCTTCAGGACTAGCGGGTCACACCGGGGAGCTGTTTTTT.

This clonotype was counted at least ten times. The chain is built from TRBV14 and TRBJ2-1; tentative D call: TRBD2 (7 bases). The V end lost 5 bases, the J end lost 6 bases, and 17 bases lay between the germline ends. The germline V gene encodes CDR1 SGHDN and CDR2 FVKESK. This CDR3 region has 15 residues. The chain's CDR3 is CASSERGGALNEQFF. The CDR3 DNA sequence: TGTGCCAGCAGCGAGAGAGGGGGGGCTCTCAATGAGCAGTTCTTC.